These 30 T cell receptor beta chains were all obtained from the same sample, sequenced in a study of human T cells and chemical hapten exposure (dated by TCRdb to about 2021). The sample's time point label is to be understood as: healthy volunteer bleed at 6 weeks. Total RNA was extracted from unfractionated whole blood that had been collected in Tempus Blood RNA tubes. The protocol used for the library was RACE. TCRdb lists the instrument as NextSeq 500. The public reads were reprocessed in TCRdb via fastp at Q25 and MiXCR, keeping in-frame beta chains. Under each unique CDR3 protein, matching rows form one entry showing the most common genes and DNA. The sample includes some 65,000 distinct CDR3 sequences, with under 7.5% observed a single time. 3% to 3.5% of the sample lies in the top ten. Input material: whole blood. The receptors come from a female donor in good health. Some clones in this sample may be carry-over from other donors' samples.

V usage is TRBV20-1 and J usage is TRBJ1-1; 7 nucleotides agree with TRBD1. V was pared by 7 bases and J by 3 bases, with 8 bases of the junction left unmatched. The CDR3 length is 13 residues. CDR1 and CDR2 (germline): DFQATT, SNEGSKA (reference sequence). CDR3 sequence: CSGRDSYYTEAFF. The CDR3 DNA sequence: TGCAGTGGACGGGACAGCTATTACACTGAAGCTTTCTTT.

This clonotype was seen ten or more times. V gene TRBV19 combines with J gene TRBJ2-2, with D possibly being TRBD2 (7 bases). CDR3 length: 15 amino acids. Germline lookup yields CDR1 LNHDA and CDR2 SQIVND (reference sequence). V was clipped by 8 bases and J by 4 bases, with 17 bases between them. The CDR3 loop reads CASDSYREGTGELFF. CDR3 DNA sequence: TGTGCCAGTGATTCCTACAGGGAGGGCACCGGGGAGCTGTTTTTT.

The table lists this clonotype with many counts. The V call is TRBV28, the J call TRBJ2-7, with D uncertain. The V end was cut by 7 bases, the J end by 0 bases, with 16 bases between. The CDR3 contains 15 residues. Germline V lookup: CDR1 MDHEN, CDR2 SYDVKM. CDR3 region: CASIRALGSSYEQYF. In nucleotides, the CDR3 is TGTGCCAGCATTAGGGCCTTGGGCAGCTCCTACGAGCAGTACTTC.

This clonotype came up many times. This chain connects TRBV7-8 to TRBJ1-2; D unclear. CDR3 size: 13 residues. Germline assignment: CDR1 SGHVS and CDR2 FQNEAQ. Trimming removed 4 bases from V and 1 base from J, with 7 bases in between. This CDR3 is CASSSRSNYGYTF. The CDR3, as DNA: TGTGCCAGCAGCTCCAGGAGTAACTATGGCTACACCTTC.

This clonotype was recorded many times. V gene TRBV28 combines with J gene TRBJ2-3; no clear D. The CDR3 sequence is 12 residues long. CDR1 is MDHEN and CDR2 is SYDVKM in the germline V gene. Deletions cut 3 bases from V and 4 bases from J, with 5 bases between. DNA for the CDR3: TGTGCCAGCAGTTTTTGGTCAGATACGCAGTATTTT. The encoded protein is CASSFWSDTQYF.

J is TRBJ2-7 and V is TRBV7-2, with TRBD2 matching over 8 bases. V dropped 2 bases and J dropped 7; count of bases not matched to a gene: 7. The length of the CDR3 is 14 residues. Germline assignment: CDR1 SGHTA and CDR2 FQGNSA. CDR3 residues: CASSLLHLAGEQYF. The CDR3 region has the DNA TGTGCCAGCAGCTTACTTCACCTAGCGGGTGAGCAGTACTTC. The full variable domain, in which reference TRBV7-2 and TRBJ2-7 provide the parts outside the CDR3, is GAGVSQSPSNKVTEKGKDVELRCDPISGHTALYWYRQSLGQGLEFLIYFQGNSAPDKSGLPSDRFSAERTGGSVSTLTIQRTQQEDSAVYLCASSLLHLAGEQYFGPGTRLTVT.

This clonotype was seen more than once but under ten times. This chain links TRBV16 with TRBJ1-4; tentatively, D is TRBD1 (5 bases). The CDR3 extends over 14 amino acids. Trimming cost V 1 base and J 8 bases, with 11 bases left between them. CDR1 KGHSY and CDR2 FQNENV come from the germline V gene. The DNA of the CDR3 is TGTGCCAGCAGCCAATGGGGCCAGATCGAAAAACTGTTTTTT. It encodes CASSQWGQIEKLFF.

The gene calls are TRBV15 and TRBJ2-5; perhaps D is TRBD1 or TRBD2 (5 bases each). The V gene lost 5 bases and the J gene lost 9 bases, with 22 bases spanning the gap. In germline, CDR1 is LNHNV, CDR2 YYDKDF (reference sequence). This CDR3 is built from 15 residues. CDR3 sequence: CATSGASGRRGAQYF. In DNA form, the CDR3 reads TGTGCCACCAGCGGGGCCTCCGGTCGTCGAGGGGCCCAGTACTTC. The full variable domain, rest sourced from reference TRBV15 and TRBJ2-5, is DAMVIQNPRYQVTQFGKPVTLSCSQTLNHNVMYWYQQKSSQAPKLLFHYYDKDFNNEADTPDNFQSRRPNTSFCFLDIRSPGLGDTAMYLCATSGASGRRGAQYFGPGTRLLVL.

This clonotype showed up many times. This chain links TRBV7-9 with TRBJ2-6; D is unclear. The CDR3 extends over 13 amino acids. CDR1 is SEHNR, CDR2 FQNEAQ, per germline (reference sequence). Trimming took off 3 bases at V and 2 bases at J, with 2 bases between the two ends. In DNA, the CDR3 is TGTGCCAGCAGCTTGCCTGGGGCCAACGTCCTGACTTTC. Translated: CASSLPGANVLTF.

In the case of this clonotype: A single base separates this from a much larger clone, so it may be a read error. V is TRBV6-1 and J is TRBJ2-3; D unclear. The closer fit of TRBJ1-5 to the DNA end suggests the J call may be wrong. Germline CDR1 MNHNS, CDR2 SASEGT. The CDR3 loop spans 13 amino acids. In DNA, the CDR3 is TGTGCCAGCAGTCTCCAGAGCACAGATACGCAGCATTTT. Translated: CASSLQSTDTQHF.

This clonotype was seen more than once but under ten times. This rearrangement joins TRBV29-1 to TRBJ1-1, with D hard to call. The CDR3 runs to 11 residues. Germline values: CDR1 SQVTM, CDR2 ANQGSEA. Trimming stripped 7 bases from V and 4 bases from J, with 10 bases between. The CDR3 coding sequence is TGCAGCGGGGGAATCGGCACTGAAGCTTTCTTT. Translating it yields CSGGIGTEAFF.

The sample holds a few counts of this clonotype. CDR3 sequence reads: CASSQVSFRTGGTYEQYF. CDR3 DNA: TGCGCCAGCAGCCAAGTCAGTTTCCGAACAGGGGGTACCTACGAGCAGTACTTC. This chain uses TRBV4-1 with TRBJ2-7, with 8 positions matching TRBD1. Germline loops: CDR1 MGHRA, CDR2 YSYEKL. The J segment lost 2 bases and the V segment lost 1 base, leaving 13 bases of the junction unmatched. This CDR3 has 18 residues.

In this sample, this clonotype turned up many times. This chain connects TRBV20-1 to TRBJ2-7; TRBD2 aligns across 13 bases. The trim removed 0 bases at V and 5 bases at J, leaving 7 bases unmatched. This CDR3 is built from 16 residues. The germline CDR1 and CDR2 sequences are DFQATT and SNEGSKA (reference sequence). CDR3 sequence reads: CSARDLLAGGSNEQYF. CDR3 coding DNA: TGCAGTGCTAGAGATCTACTAGCGGGAGGGTCCAACGAGCAGTACTTC.

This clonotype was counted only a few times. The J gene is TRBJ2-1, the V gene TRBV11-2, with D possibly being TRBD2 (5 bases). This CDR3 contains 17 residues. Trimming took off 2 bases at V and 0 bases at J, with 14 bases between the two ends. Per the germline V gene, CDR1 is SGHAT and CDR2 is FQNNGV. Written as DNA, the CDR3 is TGTGCCAGCAGCTTACTTGAGGGAAGCCCCTCCTACAATGAGCAGTTCTTC. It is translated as CASSLLEGSPSYNEQFF.

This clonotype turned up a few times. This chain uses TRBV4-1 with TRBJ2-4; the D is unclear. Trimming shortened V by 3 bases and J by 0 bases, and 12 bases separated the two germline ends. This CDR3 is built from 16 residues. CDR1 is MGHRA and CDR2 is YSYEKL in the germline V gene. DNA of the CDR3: TGCGCCAGCAGCCAGCCCGACAACTTAGCCAAAAACATTCAGTACTTC. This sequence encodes CASSQPDNLAKNIQYF.

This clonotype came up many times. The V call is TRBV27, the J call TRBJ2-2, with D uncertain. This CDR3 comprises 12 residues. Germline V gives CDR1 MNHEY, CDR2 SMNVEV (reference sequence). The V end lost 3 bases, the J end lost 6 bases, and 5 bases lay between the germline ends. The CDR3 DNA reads TGTGCCAGCAGTTTGAGTTCCGGGGAGCTGTTTTTT. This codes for CASSLSSGELFF.

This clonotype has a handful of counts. This chain's CDR3 is CASSPSEGARTEAFF. CDR3 coding DNA: TGTGCCAGCTCACCATCTGAGGGGGCGCGGACTGAAGCTTTCTTT. The chain uses TRBV18 and TRBJ1-1; 7 nucleotides match TRBD1. The J segment lost 5 bases and the V segment lost 2 bases, leaving 8 bases of the junction unmatched. Germline V gene data show CDR1 as KGHSH and CDR2 as LQKENI. This CDR3 is built from 15 residues.

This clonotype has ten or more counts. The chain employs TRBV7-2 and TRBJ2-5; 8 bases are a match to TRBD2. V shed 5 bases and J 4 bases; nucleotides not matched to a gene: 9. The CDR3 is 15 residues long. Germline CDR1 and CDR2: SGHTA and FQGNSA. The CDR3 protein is CASSPQAGVRETQYF. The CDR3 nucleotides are TGTGCCAGCAGCCCACAAGCGGGAGTGCGAGAGACCCAGTACTTC.

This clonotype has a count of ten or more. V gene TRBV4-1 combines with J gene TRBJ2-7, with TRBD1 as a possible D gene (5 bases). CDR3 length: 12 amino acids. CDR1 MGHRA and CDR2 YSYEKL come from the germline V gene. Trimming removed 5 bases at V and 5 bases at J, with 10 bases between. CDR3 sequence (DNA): TGCGCCAGCAGCGCACAGGAGAACGAGCAGTACTTC. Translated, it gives CASSAQENEQYF.

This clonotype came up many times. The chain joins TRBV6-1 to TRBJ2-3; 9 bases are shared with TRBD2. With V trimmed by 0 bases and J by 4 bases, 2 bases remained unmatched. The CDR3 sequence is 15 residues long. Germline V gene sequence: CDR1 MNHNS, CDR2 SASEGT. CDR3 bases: TGTGCCAGCAGTGAAGCTAGCGGGAGCCCAGATACGCAGTATTTT. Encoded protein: CASSEASGSPDTQYF.

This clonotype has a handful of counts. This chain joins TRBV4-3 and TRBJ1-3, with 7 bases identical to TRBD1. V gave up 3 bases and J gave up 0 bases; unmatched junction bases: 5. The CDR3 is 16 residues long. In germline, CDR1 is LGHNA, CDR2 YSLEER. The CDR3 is CASSQGQYSSGNTIYF. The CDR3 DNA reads TGCGCCAGCAGCCAGGGACAGTACAGCTCTGGAAACACCATATATTTT.

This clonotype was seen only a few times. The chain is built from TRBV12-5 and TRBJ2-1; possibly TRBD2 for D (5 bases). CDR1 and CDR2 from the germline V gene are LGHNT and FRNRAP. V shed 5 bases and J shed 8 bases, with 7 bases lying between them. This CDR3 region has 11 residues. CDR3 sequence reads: CASGRGDEQFF. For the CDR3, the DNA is TGTGCTAGTGGTCGGGGAGATGAGCAGTTCTTC.

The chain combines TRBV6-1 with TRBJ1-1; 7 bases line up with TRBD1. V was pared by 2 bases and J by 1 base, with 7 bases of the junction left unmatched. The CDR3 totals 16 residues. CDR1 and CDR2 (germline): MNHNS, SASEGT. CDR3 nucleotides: TGTGCCAGCAGTGAACAACCGACAGGGAAGAACACTGAAGCTTTCTTT. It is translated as CASSEQPTGKNTEAFF.

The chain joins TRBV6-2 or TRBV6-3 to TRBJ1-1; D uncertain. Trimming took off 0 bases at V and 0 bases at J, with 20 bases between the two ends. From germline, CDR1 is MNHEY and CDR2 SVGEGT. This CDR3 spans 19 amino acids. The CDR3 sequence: CASSYSGRPAGRMNTEAFF. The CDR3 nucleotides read TGTGCCAGCAGTTACTCGGGCAGGCCCGCCGGGAGGATGAACACTGAAGCTTTCTTT.

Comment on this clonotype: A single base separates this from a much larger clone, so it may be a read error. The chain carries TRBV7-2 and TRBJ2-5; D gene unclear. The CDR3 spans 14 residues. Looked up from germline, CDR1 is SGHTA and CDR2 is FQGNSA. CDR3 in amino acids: CASSRRTAQETRYF. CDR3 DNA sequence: TGTGCCAGCAGCCGCAGGACGGCCCAAGAGACCCGGTACTTC. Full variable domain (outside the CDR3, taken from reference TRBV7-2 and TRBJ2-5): GAGVSQSPSNKVTEKGKDVELRCDPISGHTALYWYRQSLGQGLEFLIYFQGNSAPDKSGLPSDRFSAERTGGSVSTLTIQRTQQEDSAVYLCASSRRTAQETRYFGPGTRLLVL.

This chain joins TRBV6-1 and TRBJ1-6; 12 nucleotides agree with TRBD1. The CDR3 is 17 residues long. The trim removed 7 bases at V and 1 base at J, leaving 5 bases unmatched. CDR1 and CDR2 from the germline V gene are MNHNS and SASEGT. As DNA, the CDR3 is TGTGCCAGCACCGGGACAGGGGGCGTTTCCTATAATTCACCCCTCCACTTT. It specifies CASTGTGGVSYNSPLHF.

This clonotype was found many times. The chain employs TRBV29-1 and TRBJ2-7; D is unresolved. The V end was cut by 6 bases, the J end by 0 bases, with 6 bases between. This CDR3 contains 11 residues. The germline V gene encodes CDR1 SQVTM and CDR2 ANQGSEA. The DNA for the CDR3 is TGCAGCGTACACCTCTCCTACGAGCAGTACTTC. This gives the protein CSVHLSYEQYF.

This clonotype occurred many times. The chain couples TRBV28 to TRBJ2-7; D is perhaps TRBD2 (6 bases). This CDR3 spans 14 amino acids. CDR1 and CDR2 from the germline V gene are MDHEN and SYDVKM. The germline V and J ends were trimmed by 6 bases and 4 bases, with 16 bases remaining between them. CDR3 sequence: CASRPGGATYEQYF. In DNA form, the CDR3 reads TGTGCCAGCAGACCCGGAGGGGCAACTTACGAGCAGTACTTC. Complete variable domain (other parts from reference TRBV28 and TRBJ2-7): DVKVTQSSRYLVKRTGEKVFLECVQDMDHENMFWYRQDPGLGLRLIYFSYDVKMKEKGDIPEGYSVSREKKERFSLILESASTNQTSMYLCASRPGGATYEQYFGPGTRLTVT.

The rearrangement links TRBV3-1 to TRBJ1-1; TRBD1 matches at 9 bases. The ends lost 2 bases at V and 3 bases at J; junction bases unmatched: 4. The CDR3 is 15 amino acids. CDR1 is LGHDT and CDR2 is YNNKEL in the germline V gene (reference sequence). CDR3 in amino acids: CASSQSDRGYTEAFF. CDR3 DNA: TGTGCCAGCAGCCAATCCGACAGGGGGTACACTGAAGCTTTCTTT. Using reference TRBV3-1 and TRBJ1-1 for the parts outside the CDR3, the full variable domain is DTAVSQTPKYLVTQMGNDKSIKCEQNLGHDTMYWYKQDSKKFLKIMFSYNNKELIINETVPNRFSPKSPDKAHLNLHINSLELGDSAVYFCASSQSDRGYTEAFFGQGTRLTVV.

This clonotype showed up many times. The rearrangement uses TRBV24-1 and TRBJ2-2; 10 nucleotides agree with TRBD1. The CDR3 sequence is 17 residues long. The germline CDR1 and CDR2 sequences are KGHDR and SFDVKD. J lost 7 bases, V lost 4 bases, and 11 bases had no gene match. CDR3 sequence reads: CATSESRQGARIGELFF. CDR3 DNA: TGTGCCACCAGTGAATCCAGACAGGGGGCAAGGATCGGGGAGCTGTTTTTT.